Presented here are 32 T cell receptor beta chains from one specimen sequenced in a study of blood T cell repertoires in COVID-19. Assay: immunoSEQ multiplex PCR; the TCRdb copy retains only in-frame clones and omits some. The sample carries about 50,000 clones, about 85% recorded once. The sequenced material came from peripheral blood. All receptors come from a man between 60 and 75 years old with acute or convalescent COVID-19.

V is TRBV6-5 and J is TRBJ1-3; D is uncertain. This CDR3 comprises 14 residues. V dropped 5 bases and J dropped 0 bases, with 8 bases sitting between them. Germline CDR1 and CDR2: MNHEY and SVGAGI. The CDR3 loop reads CASSPVSSGNTIYF. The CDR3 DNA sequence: TGTGCCAGCAGTCCAGTGTCCTCTGGAAACACCATATATTTT.

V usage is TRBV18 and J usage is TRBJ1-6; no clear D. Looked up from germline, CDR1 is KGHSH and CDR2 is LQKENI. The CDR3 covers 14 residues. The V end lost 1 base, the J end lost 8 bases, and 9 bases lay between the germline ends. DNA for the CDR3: TGTGCCAGCTCACCACGGAGAAAGGATTCACCCCTCCACTTT. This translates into CASSPRRKDSPLHF.

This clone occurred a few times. The CDR3 here is CATSDGRGHNYGYTF. In nucleotides, the CDR3 is TGTGCCACCAGTGATGGCAGGGGGCATAACTATGGCTACACCTTC. The gene calls are TRBV24-1 and TRBJ1-2, with 8 positions matching TRBD1. This CDR3 has 15 residues. Germline loops: CDR1 KGHDR, CDR2 SFDVKD. The V segment lost 3 bases and the J segment 1 base; nucleotides outside the gene matches: 3.

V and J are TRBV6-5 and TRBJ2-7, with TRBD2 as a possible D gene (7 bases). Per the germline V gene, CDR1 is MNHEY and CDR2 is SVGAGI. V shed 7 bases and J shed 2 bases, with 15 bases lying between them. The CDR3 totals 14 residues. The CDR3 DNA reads TGTGCCAGCACCCCCATGGGGGGGCCCTACGAGCAGTACTTC. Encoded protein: CASTPMGGPYEQYF.

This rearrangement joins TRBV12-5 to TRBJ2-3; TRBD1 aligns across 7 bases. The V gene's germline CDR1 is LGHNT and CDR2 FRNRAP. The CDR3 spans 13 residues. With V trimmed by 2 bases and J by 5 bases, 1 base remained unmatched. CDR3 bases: TGTGCTAGTGGTTTGTCAGGGGGAGATACGCAGTATTTT. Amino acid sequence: CASGLSGGDTQYF.

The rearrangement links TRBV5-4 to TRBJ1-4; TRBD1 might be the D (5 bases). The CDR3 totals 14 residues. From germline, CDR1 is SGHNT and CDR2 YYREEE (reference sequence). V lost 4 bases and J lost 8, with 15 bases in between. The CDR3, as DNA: TGTGCCAGCAGCCCATTGGGACTCAGGGAAAAACTGTTTTTT. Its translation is CASSPLGLREKLFF.

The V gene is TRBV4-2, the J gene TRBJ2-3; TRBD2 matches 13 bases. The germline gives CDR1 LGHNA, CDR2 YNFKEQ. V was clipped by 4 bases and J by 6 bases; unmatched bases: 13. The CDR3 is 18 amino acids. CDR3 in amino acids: CASSRTSGRMVISDTQYF. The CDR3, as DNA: TGTGCCAGCAGCCGGACTAGCGGGAGAATGGTTATTTCGGATACGCAGTATTTT.

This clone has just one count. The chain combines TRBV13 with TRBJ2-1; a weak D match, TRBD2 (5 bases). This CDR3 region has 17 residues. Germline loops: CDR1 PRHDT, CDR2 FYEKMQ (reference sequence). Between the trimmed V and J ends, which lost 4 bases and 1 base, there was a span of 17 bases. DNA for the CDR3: TGTGCCAGCAGCTCTTACTTTCGGACGGGATCCTACAATGAGCAGTTCTTC. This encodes CASSSYFRTGSYNEQFF.

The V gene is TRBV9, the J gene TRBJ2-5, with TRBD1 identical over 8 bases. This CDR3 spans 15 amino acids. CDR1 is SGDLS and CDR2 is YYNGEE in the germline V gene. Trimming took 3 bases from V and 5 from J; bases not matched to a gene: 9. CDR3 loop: CASSERTGNWETQYF. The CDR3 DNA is TGTGCCAGCAGCGAGAGGACAGGGAACTGGGAGACCCAGTACTTC.

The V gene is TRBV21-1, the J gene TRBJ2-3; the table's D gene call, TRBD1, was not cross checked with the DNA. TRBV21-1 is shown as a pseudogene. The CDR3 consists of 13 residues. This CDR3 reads CASSKQGADTQYF. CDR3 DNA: TGTGCCAGCAGCAAACAGGGTGCAGATACGCAGTATTTT.

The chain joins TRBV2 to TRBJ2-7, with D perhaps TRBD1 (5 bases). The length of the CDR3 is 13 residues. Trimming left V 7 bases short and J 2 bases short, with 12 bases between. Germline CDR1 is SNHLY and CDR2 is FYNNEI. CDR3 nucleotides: TGTGCCAGCACGAGGACACACACCTACGAGCAGTACTTC. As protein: CASTRTHTYEQYF.

CDR3 sequence reads: CASSVSGGNTIYF. The CDR3 nucleotides read TGTGCCAGCAGTGTTTCGGGGGGAAACACCATATATTTT. J is TRBJ1-3 and V is TRBV12-3 or TRBV12-4; D is unclear. The CDR3 covers 13 residues. Trimming left V 5 bases short and J 4 bases short, with 9 bases between.

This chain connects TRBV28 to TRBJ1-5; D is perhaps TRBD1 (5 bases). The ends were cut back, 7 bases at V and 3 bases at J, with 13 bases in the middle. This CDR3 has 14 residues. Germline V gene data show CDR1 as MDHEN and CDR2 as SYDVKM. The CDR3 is CASKPQVPNQPQHF. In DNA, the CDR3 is TGTGCCAGCAAGCCACAGGTCCCCAATCAGCCCCAGCATTTT.

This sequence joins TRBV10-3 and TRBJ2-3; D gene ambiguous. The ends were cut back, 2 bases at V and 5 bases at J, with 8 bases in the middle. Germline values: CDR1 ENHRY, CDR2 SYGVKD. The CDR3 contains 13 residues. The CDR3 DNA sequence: TGTGCCATCAGTGAGAAGTCGGTAGATACGCAGTATTTT. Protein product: CAISEKSVDTQYF.

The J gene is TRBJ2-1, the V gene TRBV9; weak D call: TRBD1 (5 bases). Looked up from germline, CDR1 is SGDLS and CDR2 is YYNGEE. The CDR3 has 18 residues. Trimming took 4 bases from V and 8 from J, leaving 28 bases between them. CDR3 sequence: CASSPRLGGAYNSDEQFF. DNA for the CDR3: TGTGCCAGCAGCCCAAGACTGGGTGGGGCCTACAATTCGGATGAGCAGTTCTTC.

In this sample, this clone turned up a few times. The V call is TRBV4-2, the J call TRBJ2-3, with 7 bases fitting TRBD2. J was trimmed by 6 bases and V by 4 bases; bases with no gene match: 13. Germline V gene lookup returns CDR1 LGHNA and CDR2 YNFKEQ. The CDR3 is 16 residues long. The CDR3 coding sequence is TGTGCCAGCAGCCCCGAAGGACCGGGAGGAGGGGATACGCAGTATTTT. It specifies CASSPEGPGGGDTQYF.

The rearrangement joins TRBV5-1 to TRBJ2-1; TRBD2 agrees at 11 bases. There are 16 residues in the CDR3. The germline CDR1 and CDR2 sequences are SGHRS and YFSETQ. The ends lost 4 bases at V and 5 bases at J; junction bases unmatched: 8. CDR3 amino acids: CASSQGVTSGNNEQFF. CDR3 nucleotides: TGCGCCAGCAGCCAGGGGGTGACTAGCGGGAACAATGAGCAGTTCTTC.

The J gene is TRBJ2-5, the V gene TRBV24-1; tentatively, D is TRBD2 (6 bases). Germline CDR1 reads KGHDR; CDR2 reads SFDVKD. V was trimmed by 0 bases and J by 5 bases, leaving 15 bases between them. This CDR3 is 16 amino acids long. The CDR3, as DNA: TGTGCCACCAGTGATTTGCGTTTTGGCGGGGAGGAGACCCAGTACTTC. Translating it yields CATSDLRFGGEETQYF.

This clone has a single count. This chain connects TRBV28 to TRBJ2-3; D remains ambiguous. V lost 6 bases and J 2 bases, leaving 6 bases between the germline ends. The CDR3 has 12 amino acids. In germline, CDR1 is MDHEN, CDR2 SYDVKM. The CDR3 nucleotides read TGTGCCAGCAGCGTCCTCACAGATACGCAGTATTTT. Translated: CASSVLTDTQYF.

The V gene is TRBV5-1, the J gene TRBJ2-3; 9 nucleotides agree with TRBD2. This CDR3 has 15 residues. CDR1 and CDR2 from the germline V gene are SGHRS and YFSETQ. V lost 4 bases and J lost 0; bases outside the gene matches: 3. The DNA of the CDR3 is TGCGCCAGCAGCCTTAGCGGGGGAAGCACAGATACGCAGTATTTT. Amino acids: CASSLSGGSTDTQYF.

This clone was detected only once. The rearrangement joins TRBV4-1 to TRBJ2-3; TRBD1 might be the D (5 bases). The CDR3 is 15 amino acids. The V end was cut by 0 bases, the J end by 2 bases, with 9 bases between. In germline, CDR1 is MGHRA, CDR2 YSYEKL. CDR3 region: CASSQEVTDTDTQYF. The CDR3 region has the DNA TGCGCCAGCAGCCAAGAAGTGACAGACACAGATACGCAGTATTTT.

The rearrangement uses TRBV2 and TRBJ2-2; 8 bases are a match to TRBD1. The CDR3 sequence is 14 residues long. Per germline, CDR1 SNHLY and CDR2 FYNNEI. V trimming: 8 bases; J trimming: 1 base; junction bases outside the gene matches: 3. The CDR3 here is CASGGTGNTGELFF. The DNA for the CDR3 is TGTGCCAGCGGAGGGACAGGGAACACCGGGGAGCTGTTTTTT.

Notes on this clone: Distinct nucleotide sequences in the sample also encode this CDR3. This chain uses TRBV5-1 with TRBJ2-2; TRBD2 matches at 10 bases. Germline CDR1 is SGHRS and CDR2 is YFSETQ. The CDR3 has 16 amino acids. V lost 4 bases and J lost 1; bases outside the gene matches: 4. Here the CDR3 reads CASSPLAGGNTGELFF. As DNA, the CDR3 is TGCGCCAGCAGCCCATTAGCGGGGGGGAACACCGGGGAGCTGTTTTTT. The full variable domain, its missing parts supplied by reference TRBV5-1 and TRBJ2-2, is KAGVTQTPRYLIKTRGQQVTLSCSPISGHRSVSWYQQTPGQGLQFLFEYFSETQRNKGNFPGRFSGRQFSNSRSEMNVSTLELGDSALYLCASSPLAGGNTGELFFGEGSRLTVL.

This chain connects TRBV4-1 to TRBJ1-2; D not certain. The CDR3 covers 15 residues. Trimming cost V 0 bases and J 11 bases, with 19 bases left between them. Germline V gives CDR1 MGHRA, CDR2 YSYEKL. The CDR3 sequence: CASSQESVIGTRYTF. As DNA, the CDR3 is TGCGCCAGCAGCCAAGAATCCGTTATAGGAACGAGGTACACCTTC.

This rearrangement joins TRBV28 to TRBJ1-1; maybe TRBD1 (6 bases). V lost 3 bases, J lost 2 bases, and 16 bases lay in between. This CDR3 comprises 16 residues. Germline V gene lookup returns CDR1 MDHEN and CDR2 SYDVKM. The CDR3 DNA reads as TGTGCCAGCAGTTTTGGGGGCGATGGATTAAACACTGAAGCTTTCTTT. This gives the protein CASSFGGDGLNTEAFF.

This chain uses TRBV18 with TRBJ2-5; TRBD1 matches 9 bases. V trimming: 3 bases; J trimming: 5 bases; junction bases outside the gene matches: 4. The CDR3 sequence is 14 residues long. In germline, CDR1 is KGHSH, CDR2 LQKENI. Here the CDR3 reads CASSPGQGGETQYF. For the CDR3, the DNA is TGTGCCAGCTCACCGGGACAGGGAGGGGAGACCCAGTACTTC. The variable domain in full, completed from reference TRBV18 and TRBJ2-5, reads NAGVMQNPRHLVRRRGQEARLRCSPMKGHSHVYWYRQLPEEGLKFMVYLQKENIIDESGMPKERFSAEFPKEGPSILRIQQVVRGDSAAYFCASSPGQGGETQYFGPGTRLLVL.

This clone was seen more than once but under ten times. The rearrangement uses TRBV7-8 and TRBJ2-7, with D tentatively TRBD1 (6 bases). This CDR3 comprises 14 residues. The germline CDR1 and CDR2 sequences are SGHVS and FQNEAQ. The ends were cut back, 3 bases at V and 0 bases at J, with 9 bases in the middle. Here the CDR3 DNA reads TGTGCCAGCAGCTTTTCGGGACACTCCTACGAGCAGTACTTC. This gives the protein CASSFSGHSYEQYF.

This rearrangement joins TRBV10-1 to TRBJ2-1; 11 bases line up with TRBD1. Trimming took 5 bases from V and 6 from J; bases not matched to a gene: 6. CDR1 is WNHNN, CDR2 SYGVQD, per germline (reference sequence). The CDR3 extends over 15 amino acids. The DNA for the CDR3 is TGCGCCAGCAGTCCTCCGGGACAGGGGGTCAATGAGCAGTTCTTC. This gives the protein CASSPPGQGVNEQFF.

CDR3 nucleotides: TGTGCCAGCAGCAGGACTAGGAACACCGGGGAGCTGTTTTTT. Translation: CASSRTRNTGELFF. The genes are TRBV6-2 or TRBV6-3 and TRBJ2-2, with 7 bases aligning to TRBD2. After removal of 6 bases from V and 1 base from J, the junction contained 2 bases not matched to a gene. The CDR3 is 14 residues long. The germline V gene encodes CDR1 MNHEY and CDR2 SVGEGT.

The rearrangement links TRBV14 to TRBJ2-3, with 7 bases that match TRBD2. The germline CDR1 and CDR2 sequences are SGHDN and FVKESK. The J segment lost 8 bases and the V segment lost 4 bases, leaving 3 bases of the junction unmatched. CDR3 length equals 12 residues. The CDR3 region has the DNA TGTGCCAGCAGCCCGCGGGGGTTTACGCAGTATTTT. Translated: CASSPRGFTQYF.

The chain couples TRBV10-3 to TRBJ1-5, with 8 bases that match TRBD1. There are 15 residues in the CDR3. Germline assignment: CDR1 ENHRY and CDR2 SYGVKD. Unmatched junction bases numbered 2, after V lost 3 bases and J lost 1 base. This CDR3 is CAISDRGQSNQPQHF. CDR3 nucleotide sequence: TGTGCCATCAGTGACAGGGGGCAGAGCAATCAGCCCCAGCATTTT.

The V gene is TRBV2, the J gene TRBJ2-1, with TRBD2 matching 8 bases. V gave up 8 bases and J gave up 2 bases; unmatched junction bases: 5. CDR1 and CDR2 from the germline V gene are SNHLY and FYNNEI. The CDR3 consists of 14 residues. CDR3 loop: CASSSGPPYNEQFF. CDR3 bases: TGTGCCAGCTCTAGCGGGCCTCCCTACAATGAGCAGTTCTTC.